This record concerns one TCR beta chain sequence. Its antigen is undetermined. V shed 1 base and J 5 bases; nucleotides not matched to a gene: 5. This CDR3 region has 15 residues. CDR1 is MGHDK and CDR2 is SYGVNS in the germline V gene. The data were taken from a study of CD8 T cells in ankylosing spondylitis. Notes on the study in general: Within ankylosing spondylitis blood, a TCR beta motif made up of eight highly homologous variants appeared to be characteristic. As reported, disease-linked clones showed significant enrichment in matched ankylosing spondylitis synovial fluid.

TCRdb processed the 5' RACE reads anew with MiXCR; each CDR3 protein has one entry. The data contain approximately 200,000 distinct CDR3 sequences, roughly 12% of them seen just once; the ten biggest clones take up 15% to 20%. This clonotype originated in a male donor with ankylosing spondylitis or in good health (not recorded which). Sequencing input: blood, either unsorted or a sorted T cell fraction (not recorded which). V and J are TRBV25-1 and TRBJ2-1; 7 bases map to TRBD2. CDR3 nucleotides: TGTGCCAGCAGTGAATCGGCGACTAGCCACAATGAGCAGTTCTTC. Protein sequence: CASSESATSHNEQFF.